This T cell receptor beta chain was obtained from a study of OX40 agonist ivuxolimab in advanced cancers. Generated by immunoSEQ multiplex PCR, the TCRdb table keeps only in-frame clones and is missing some. This repertoire shows 55,000 to 70,000 clones, approximately 87% found once; its top ten account for about 3.1%. The CDR3 runs to 15 residues. With 3 bases removed from V and 8 bases from J, the gap between germline ends came to 19 bases. Germline lookup yields CDR1 MDHEN and CDR2 SYDVKM. Patients were ineligible given autoimmune disease history or systemic immunosuppression. The clonotype originates from an adult with an advanced solid tumor such as melanoma, head and neck, liver or kidney cancer. This specimen consisted of CD4+ or CD8+ T cells sorted from blood, obtained in a trial of the OX40 agonist ivuxolimab. The V and J genes are TRBV28 and TRBJ1-2; tentative D call: TRBD1 (6 bases). The CDR3 DNA follows: TGTGCCAGCAGTTTGGGGGCGGGGTCCCCGGACGGCTACACCTTC. This gives the protein CASSLGAGSPDGYTF.